Shown below are 26 T cell receptor beta chains from a single sample sequenced in a study of early T cells in non-severe SARS-CoV-2 infection. TCRdb re-called the 5' RACE reads through MiXCR, storing one row per CDR3 protein. The data show roughly 50,000 distinct CDR3 sequences, with 7.5% to 9.5% seen just once and roughly 4.2% held by the top ten. Specimen: whole blood. Receptors were obtained from an adult who was a healthcare worker with PCR-confirmed SARS-CoV-2 infection or an uninfected control (not recorded which).

J is TRBJ1-1 and V is TRBV6-1; D call uncertain. V lost 8 bases, J lost 0 bases, and 19 bases lay in between. From germline, CDR1 is MNHNS and CDR2 SASEGT. The CDR3 length is 16 residues. The CDR3 coding sequence is TGTGCCAGCGCGCGTAGGGCGTCTCCGATGAACACTGAAGCTTTCTTT. Its translation is CASARRASPMNTEAFF.

This clonotype was counted ten times or more. The rearrangement uses TRBV6-5 and TRBJ1-5; TRBD1 is a possible D gene (6 bases). The germline V gene encodes CDR1 MNHEY and CDR2 SVGAGI. There are 15 residues in the CDR3. V lost 6 bases and J lost 6, with 18 bases in between. CDR3 loop: CASRKTGDIGQPQHF. In DNA, the CDR3 is TGTGCCAGCAGAAAAACGGGGGACATCGGTCAGCCCCAGCATTTT.

This clonotype came up a few times. This sequence joins TRBV12-3 or TRBV12-4 and TRBJ2-1, with 10 bases that match TRBD1. The V and J ends lost 5 bases and 2 bases, in that order; junction bases with no gene match: 3. This CDR3 has 15 residues. Here the CDR3 DNA reads TGTGCCAGCAGTATGGACAGGGGGGCCTACAATGAGCAGTTCTTC. Translated, it gives CASSMDRGAYNEQFF.

This clonotype was counted many times. The chain uses TRBV28 and TRBJ2-5, with 8 bases matching TRBD1. Per the germline V gene, CDR1 is MDHEN and CDR2 is SYDVKM. Trimming cost V 10 bases and J 5 bases; bases outside gene matches: 9. The CDR3 contains 13 residues. For the CDR3, the DNA is TGTGCCACCCGACAGGGGCTGGGCGAGACCCAGTACTTC. It yields the protein CATRQGLGETQYF.

This clonotype has only a few counts. Likely a read error: the CDR3 ends without its conserved phenylalanine or tryptophan. The limits of the CDR3 on the DNA are not certain, so only TCRdb's listed CDR3 is given. The chain links TRBV21-1 to TRBJ2-4; TRBD1 is the table's D call and was not checked against the DNA. TRBV21-1 is termed a pseudogene. A total of 12 residues make up the CDR3, ends included. The CDR3 loop reads CASSKAWYRGQV.

V gene TRBV7-9 combines with J gene TRBJ2-5; 8 nucleotides match TRBD1. The germline gives CDR1 SEHNR, CDR2 FQNEAQ (reference sequence). The CDR3 is 15 amino acids. V lost 2 bases to trimming and J lost 0 bases; unmatched junction nucleotides: 2. Here the CDR3 DNA reads TGTGCCAGCAGCTTAATGACAGGGGACCAAGAGACCCAGTACTTC. As protein: CASSLMTGDQETQYF.

The table lists this clonotype with many counts. This sequence joins TRBV12-3 or TRBV12-4 and TRBJ2-1; 7 nucleotides match TRBD2. V gave up 3 bases and J gave up 0 bases; unmatched junction bases: 8. CDR3 length equals 17 residues. The CDR3 is CASSLVSGASSYNEQFF. For the CDR3, the DNA is TGTGCCAGCAGTTTGGTGAGCGGGGCTAGCTCCTACAATGAGCAGTTCTTC.

This clonotype was counted only a few times. The V call is TRBV29-1, the J call TRBJ2-5; no definite D call. V lost 1 base to trimming and J lost 2 bases, with 17 bases between them. CDR1 is SQVTM, CDR2 ANQGSEA, per germline. The CDR3 is made up of 16 amino acids. DNA for the CDR3: TGCAGCGTTGAAGCCGTCCTAGGAGCGTCTCAAGAGACCCAGTACTTC. Protein: CSVEAVLGASQETQYF.

Only a few counts were recorded for this clonotype. The chain carries TRBV5-5 and TRBJ1-2; 11 nucleotides align to TRBD1. Germline CDR1 reads SGHKS; CDR2 reads YYEKEE (reference sequence). This CDR3 spans 13 amino acids. V shed 3 bases and J 8 bases; nucleotides not matched to a gene: 3. The CDR3 DNA reads as TGTGCCAGCAGCTGGGACAGGGGGTCGGGCTACACCTTC. This codes for CASSWDRGSGYTF.

As for this clonotype: The junction shows a germline mismatch at one end, possibly a read error. The chain carries TRBV7-2 and TRBJ1-1, with a tentative D call TRBD1 (6 bases). There are 16 residues in the CDR3. Germline V gene sequence: CDR1 SGHTA, CDR2 FQGNSA. CDR3 sequence: CVSSLFGGLMNTEAFF. The CDR3, as DNA: TGTGTCAGCAGCTTATTTGGGGGGCTAATGAACACTGAAGCTTTCTTT. The entire variable domain, with the rest obtained from reference TRBV7-2 and TRBJ1-1, is as follows: GAGVSQSPSNKVTEKGKDVELRCDPISGHTALYWYRQSLGQGLEFLIYFQGNSAPDKSGLPSDRFSAERTGGSVSTLTIQRTQQEDSAVYLCVSSLFGGLMNTEAFFGQGTRLTVV.

This clonotype was seen a few times. This chain uses TRBV15 with TRBJ2-6, with D possibly being TRBD2 (6 bases). The CDR3 totals 16 residues. Trimming removed 0 bases at V and 3 bases at J, with 9 bases between. Germline V gene data show CDR1 as LNHNV and CDR2 as YYDKDF (reference sequence). CDR3 protein: CATSRDRGVGANVLTF. The CDR3 bases are TGTGCCACCAGCAGAGATCGCGGGGTTGGGGCCAACGTCCTGACTTTC.

On this clonotype itself: A much larger clone sits a single nucleotide away, making a read error possible. This chain links TRBV27 with TRBJ2-3; TRBD2 matches at 7 bases. The germline CDR1 and CDR2 sequences are MNHEY and SMNVEV (reference sequence). Losses at the gene ends were 8 bases for V and 5 bases for J; bases not matched to a gene: 1. There are 11 residues in the CDR3. CDR3 in DNA: TGTGCCAGCGGGGGGGGAGATACGCAGTATTTT. As protein: CASGGGDTQYF.

The V call is TRBV20-1, the J call TRBJ1-1; TRBD1 aligns across 8 bases. The ends lost 4 bases at V and 3 bases at J; junction bases unmatched: 7. This CDR3 comprises 14 residues. Germline V lookup: CDR1 DFQATT, CDR2 SNEGSKA (reference sequence). CDR3 region: CSANRQGQYTEAFF. DNA of the CDR3: TGCAGTGCTAATCGACAGGGGCAATACACTGAAGCTTTCTTT.

This clonotype was seen ten or more times. The chain couples TRBV12-3 or TRBV12-4 to TRBJ2-2; 13 bases map to TRBD2. The CDR3 is 19 amino acids. J gave up 1 base and V 6 bases, and 11 bases lay outside the gene matches. CDR3 nucleotide sequence: TGTGCCAGCAGCCCTCCTACTAGCGGGGGGGCTGTGAACACCGGGGAGCTGTTTTTT. It is translated as CASSPPTSGGAVNTGELFF.

This clonotype showed up many times. V is TRBV7-6 and J is TRBJ2-7; D gene ambiguous. The germline V and J ends were trimmed by 5 bases and 3 bases, with 14 bases remaining between them. The CDR3 loop spans 14 amino acids. Germline V gene sequence: CDR1 SGHVS, CDR2 FNYEAQ. CDR3 DNA: TGTGCCAGCAGCCCAACAGAGCAAGACTACGAGCAGTACTTC. Translation gives CASSPTEQDYEQYF.

This clonotype was seen many times. The gene calls are TRBV21-1 and TRBJ1-6; TRBD1 is the table's D call, not checked against the DNA. TRBV21-1 is classified as a pseudogene. The CDR3 runs 9 residues. CDR3 protein: CARGVPLHF. The CDR3 DNA follows: TGTGCCAGAGGGGTGCCCCTCCACTTT.

This clonotype was seen many times. This sequence joins TRBV7-8 and TRBJ1-6; unclear D gene. Germline V gives CDR1 SGHVS, CDR2 FQNEAQ. Trimming removed 5 bases from V and 7 bases from J, with 15 bases in between. The CDR3 covers 15 residues. The CDR3 loop reads CASSPRVEGNSPLHF. CDR3 DNA sequence: TGTGCCAGCAGCCCCCGCGTGGAGGGAAATTCACCCCTCCACTTT. Supplemented by reference TRBV7-8 and TRBJ1-6, the full variable domain reads GAGVSQSPRYKVAKRGQDVALRCDPISGHVSLFWYQQALGQGPEFLTYFQNEAQLDKSGLPSDRFFAERPEGSVSTLKIQRTQQEDSAVYLCASSPRVEGNSPLHFGNGTRLTVT.

Many counts were recorded for this clonotype. This chain links TRBV12-3 or TRBV12-4 with TRBJ2-7, with TRBD2 identical over 8 bases. After removal of 5 bases from V and 6 bases from J, the junction contained 6 bases not matched to a gene. There are 13 residues in the CDR3. The CDR3 DNA follows: TGTGCCAGCAGTCAACTTAGCGGGACCGAGCAGTACTTC. Residues: CASSQLSGTEQYF.

This clonotype was seen ten or more times. The V and J genes are TRBV7-2 and TRBJ2-5; 8 nucleotides align to TRBD2. The germline CDR1 and CDR2 sequences are SGHTA and FQGNSA. Losses at the gene ends were 4 bases for V and 5 bases for J; bases not matched to a gene: 18. The CDR3 consists of 18 residues. CDR3 loop: CASSSHLAGHLLGETQYF. The DNA for the CDR3 is TGTGCCAGCAGCTCCCACCTAGCGGGTCACCTCCTGGGGGAGACCCAGTACTTC.

This clonotype was detected ten times or more. The chain employs TRBV5-8 and TRBJ2-1, with 7 nucleotides matching TRBD2. The CDR3 length is 14 residues. CDR1 is SGHTS and CDR2 is YDEGEE in the germline V gene. V trimming: 1 base; J trimming: 6 bases; junction bases outside the gene matches: 4. CDR3 bases: TGTGCCAGCAGCTTGATGGCGGGAGCCAATGAGCAGTTCTTC. As protein: CASSLMAGANEQFF.

The V gene is TRBV7-9, the J gene TRBJ2-1; D is unresolved. V dropped 1 base and J dropped 10 bases, with 14 bases sitting between them. Germline V gives CDR1 SEHNR, CDR2 FQNEAQ (reference sequence). CDR3 length: 14 amino acids. CDR3 residues: CASSLVGVGNEQFF. The CDR3 DNA reads TGTGCCAGCAGCTTAGTAGGCGTAGGCAACGAGCAGTTCTTC.

Ten or more counts support this clonotype. The chain carries TRBV7-6 and TRBJ2-1; 9 nucleotides match TRBD2. The CDR3 runs 15 residues. Unmatched junction bases numbered 9, after V lost 6 bases and J lost 6 bases. Germline V gene sequence: CDR1 SGHVS, CDR2 FNYEAQ. CDR3 coding DNA: TGTGCCAGCAGACAAGCGGGGGGAGTTGCCAATGAGCAGTTCTTC. It is translated as CASRQAGGVANEQFF.

This clonotype showed up many times. The chain joins TRBV20-1 to TRBJ2-1, with D possibly being TRBD2 (5 bases). CDR1 DFQATT and CDR2 SNEGSKA come from the germline V gene (reference sequence). V lost 1 base to trimming and J lost 15 bases, with 19 bases between them. CDR3 length equals 13 residues. CDR3 loop: CSARAPASRSPFF. The CDR3 DNA reads TGCAGTGCTAGAGCGCCTGCTAGCCGCAGTCCGTTCTTC.

This sequence joins TRBV5-1 and TRBJ2-1; D remains unclear. The ends were cut back, 0 bases at V and 9 bases at J, with 10 bases in the middle. Germline values: CDR1 SGHRS, CDR2 YFSETQ. There are 13 residues in the CDR3. The DNA of the CDR3 is TGCGCCAGCAGCTTGGACGTGTACCTTGAGCAGTTCTTC. Encoded protein: CASSLDVYLEQFF.

This chain uses TRBV7-2 with TRBJ2-5, with 7 bases that match TRBD1. Germline trimming cut 5 bases from V and 4 bases from J; bases unmatched to any gene: 4. CDR1 and CDR2 from the germline V gene are SGHTA and FQGNSA. CDR3 size: 13 residues. The CDR3: CASSPDRRETQYF. CDR3 sequence (DNA): TGTGCCAGCAGCCCGGACAGGAGAGAGACCCAGTACTTC.

Ten or more counts support this clonotype. The chain combines TRBV6-5 with TRBJ2-5; tentative D call: TRBD1 (6 bases). Trimming took off 0 bases at V and 4 bases at J, with 12 bases between the two ends. Germline V lookup: CDR1 MNHEY, CDR2 SVGAGI. The CDR3 has 15 amino acids. The CDR3 DNA reads as TGTGCCAGCAGTTACTCGTGGCAGGGGTCAGAGACCCAGTACTTC. Protein product: CASSYSWQGSETQYF.